This T cell receptor (beta chain) was sequenced in a study of blood T cell repertoires in COVID-19. Study context: T cells, B-cell-depleted T cells, or PBMCs supplied cDNA or gDNA.

Authors' methods: Researchers report that nucleated cell counts were estimated from reference gene primer amplification. Measured with immunoSEQ multiplex PCR; TCRdb has only the in-frame clones, and not every one. The V and J calls and clone size are taken from that table; D and trimming were inferred from the DNA. Among 250,000 to 300,000 clones listed, 70% to 90% were seen once. A Seattle source enrolled patients during active infection and followed them longitudinally. CDR3 length equals 15 residues. V lost 3 bases to trimming and J lost 0 bases, with 12 bases between them. The germline CDR1 and CDR2 sequences are GTSNPN and SVGIG (reference sequence).

V gene TRBV30 combines with J gene TRBJ1-3, with D perhaps matching TRBD1 (5 bases). This TCR came from a woman in her sixties with COVID-19, enrolled during active disease. Sample: peripheral blood. CDR3 nucleotides: TGTGCCTGGAGCAGAGACAGAAGCTCTGGAAACACCATATATTTT. The encoded protein is CAWSRDRSSGNTIYF.